What follows are 20 T cell receptor beta chains derived from one specimen sequenced in a study of brain T cells in children with intractable seizures. Sequencing used immunoSEQ multiplex PCR; TCRdb keeps in-frame clones, though not all of them. The sample lists a few hundred thousand clones; 85% to 95% were seen once. Sample time point: blood from clinic visit 5 months post-surgery; TSC patient then seizure free. The source material was peripheral blood, sampled approximately 5 months after surgery. All receptors come from a boy in the first two years of life with tuberous sclerosis and intractable seizures.

This clone was picked up one time. The V gene is TRBV5-3, the J gene TRBJ1-2, with D uncertain. TRBV5-3 has ORF status, its function being uncertain. The CDR3 extends over 17 amino acids. The V gene lost 6 bases and the J gene lost 4 bases, with 25 bases spanning the gap. The CDR3 reads CARKPPPAVQAPYGYTF. The CDR3 DNA follows: TGTGCCAGAAAACCCCCCCCGGCAGTCCAAGCCCCCTATGGCTACACCTTC.

The chain links TRBV2 to TRBJ1-2; D may be TRBD1 (5 bases). Germline lookup yields CDR1 SNHLY and CDR2 FYNNEI. This CDR3 region has 14 residues. With 1 base removed from V and 9 bases from J, the gap between germline ends came to 15 bases. CDR3 region: CASSEVGPSDSYTF. In DNA form, the CDR3 reads TGTGCCAGCAGTGAAGTGGGGCCATCGGACAGCTACACCTTC.

The chain uses TRBV7-3 and TRBJ2-3; TRBD1 might be the D (5 bases). The length of the CDR3 is 17 residues. Trimming pared 5 bases from V and 6 bases from J, leaving 24 bases between. Per the germline V gene, CDR1 is SGHTA and CDR2 is FQGTGA. CDR3: CASSPPGLGRGMDTQYF. The DNA for the CDR3 is TGTGCCAGCAGCCCCCCGGGTCTCGGTAGGGGTATGGATACGCAGTATTTT. Together with reference TRBV7-3 and TRBJ2-3, the CDR3 gives the full variable domain: GAGVSQTPSNKVTEKGKYVELRCDPISGHTALYWYRQSLGQGPEFLIYFQGTGAADDSGLPNDRFFAVRPEGSVSTLKIQRTERGDSAVYLCASSPPGLGRGMDTQYFGPGTRLTVL.

This chain joins TRBV28 and TRBJ1-5; no firm D call. V lost 6 bases and J lost 2, with 17 bases in between. This CDR3 has 16 amino acids. From germline, CDR1 is MDHEN and CDR2 SYDVKM. The CDR3 DNA reads as TGTGCCAGCAGACCTGCAGTGAAGACGGGCAATCAGCCCCAGCATTTT. This sequence encodes CASRPAVKTGNQPQHF. The full variable domain, completed using reference TRBV28 and TRBJ1-5, is DVKVTQSSRYLVKRTGEKVFLECVQDMDHENMFWYRQDPGLGLRLIYFSYDVKMKEKGDIPEGYSVSREKKERFSLILESASTNQTSMYLCASRPAVKTGNQPQHFGDGTRLSIL.

J is TRBJ2-3 and V is TRBV28, with D possibly matching TRBD2 (5 bases). The CDR3 contains 14 residues. CDR1 is MDHEN, CDR2 SYDVKM, per germline. V shed 6 bases and J shed 0 bases, with 10 bases lying between them. CDR3 residues: CASRAGSSTDTQYF. The CDR3, as DNA: TGTGCCAGCAGGGCGGGTTCCAGCACAGATACGCAGTATTTT.

This clone was detected once. The chain recombines TRBV24-1 with TRBJ1-6, with TRBD1 identical over 9 bases. Trimming cost V 2 bases and J 15 bases; bases outside gene matches: 13. CDR3 length: 16 residues. The germline gives CDR1 KGHDR, CDR2 SFDVKD. The CDR3 DNA reads TGTGCCACCAGTGATTCCGACCGGGACAGGGCAATGATCCTCCACTTT. It codes for CATSDSDRDRAMILHF.

This chain uses TRBV27 with TRBJ2-2; D unresolved. V shed 3 bases and J shed 1 base, with 6 bases lying between them. CDR1 is MNHEY and CDR2 is SMNVEV in the germline V gene (reference sequence). The CDR3 consists of 14 residues. CDR3 in DNA: TGTGCCAGCAGTTTTGTTCAGAACACCGGGGAGCTGTTTTTT. Translation gives CASSFVQNTGELFF.

The chain links TRBV5-1 to TRBJ2-5; D possibly corresponds to TRBD2 (5 bases). The CDR3 contains 14 residues. Germline V gene sequence: CDR1 SGHRS, CDR2 YFSETQ. Deletions cut 0 bases from V and 2 bases from J, with 8 bases between. Here the CDR3 reads CASSLGREQETQYF. The CDR3 region has the DNA TGCGCCAGCAGCTTGGGCCGGGAACAAGAGACCCAGTACTTC. Filled out from reference TRBV5-1 and TRBJ2-5, the complete variable domain reads KAGVTQTPRYLIKTRGQQVTLSCSPISGHRSVSWYQQTPGQGLQFLFEYFSETQRNKGNFPGRFSGRQFSNSRSEMNVSTLELGDSALYLCASSLGREQETQYFGPGTRLLVL.

The chain uses TRBV27 and TRBJ2-1, with TRBD1 matching 9 bases. The germline V gene has CDR1 MNHEY and CDR2 SMNVEV (reference sequence). The CDR3 contains 12 residues. The junction had 0 bases not matched to a gene; V was cut back by 2 bases and J by 10 bases. CDR3 nucleotide sequence: TGTGCCAGCAGTTTAGGACAGGGGGAGCAGTTCTTC. Protein sequence: CASSLGQGEQFF.

The chain links TRBV10-2 to TRBJ2-7; 8 nucleotides line up with TRBD2. The junction had 4 bases not matched to a gene; V was cut back by 6 bases and J by 3 bases. Germline CDR1 and CDR2: WSHSY and SAAADI. The CDR3 spans 13 residues. Here the CDR3 reads CASSTGLVYEQYF. CDR3 bases: TGCGCCAGCAGCACGGGACTAGTCTACGAGCAGTACTTC.

The rearrangement links TRBV7-2 to TRBJ2-5; 10 bases align to TRBD2. CDR1 and CDR2 (germline): SGHTA, FQGNSA. This CDR3 is 16 amino acids long. Trimming took 2 bases from V and 2 from J; bases not matched to a gene: 5. In DNA, the CDR3 is TGTGCCAGCAGCTTAAGGAGCGGGGGGGCTCAAGAGACCCAGTACTTC. As protein: CASSLRSGGAQETQYF.

This clone was observed once. The V call is TRBV7-9, the J call TRBJ2-1, with 11 bases identical to TRBD1. The CDR3 has 16 amino acids. Germline V gene lookup returns CDR1 SEHNR and CDR2 FQNEAQ (reference sequence). V dropped 2 bases and J dropped 3; count of bases not matched to a gene: 3. The CDR3 coding sequence is TGTGCCAGCAGCTTAACGGGACAGGGGGTCTACAATGAGCAGTTCTTC. It is translated as CASSLTGQGVYNEQFF.

The chain couples TRBV19 to TRBJ1-2; 7 nucleotides agree with TRBD1. The CDR3 loop spans 16 amino acids. With V trimmed by 0 bases and J by 5 bases, 9 bases remained unmatched. Germline assignment: CDR1 LNHDA and CDR2 SQIVND (reference sequence). Here the CDR3 reads CASSIDRGTARYGYTF. The CDR3 DNA follows: TGTGCCAGTAGTATAGATCGGGGGACAGCGCGTTATGGCTACACCTTC.

This rearrangement joins TRBV4-1 to TRBJ1-4; D gene unclear. The CDR3 loop spans 12 amino acids. Germline V gene sequence: CDR1 MGHRA, CDR2 YSYEKL. V gave up 4 bases and J gave up 4 bases, with 4 bases separating them. The CDR3 reads CASSPVNEKLFF. The CDR3 DNA is TGCGCCAGCAGCCCGGTTAATGAAAAACTGTTTTTT.

V gene TRBV27 combines with J gene TRBJ1-1; 7 positions agree with TRBD1. Germline CDR1 and CDR2: MNHEY and SMNVEV (reference sequence). CDR3 size: 13 residues. The V gene end was trimmed by 5 bases and the J gene end by 3 bases; junction bases not matched to a gene: 3. The CDR3 here is CASSDRDYTEAFF. The DNA for the CDR3 is TGTGCCAGCAGTGACAGGGACTACACTGAAGCTTTCTTT.

V is TRBV6-5 and J is TRBJ1-4; no firm D call. Germline V gene data show CDR1 as MNHEY and CDR2 as SVGAGI. This CDR3 contains 15 residues. V was pared by 7 bases and J by 4 bases, with 16 bases between. CDR3 coding DNA: TGTGCCAGCACGGGAGAGGGCTTGAGTAATGAAAAACTGTTTTTT. Translating gives CASTGEGLSNEKLFF.

The genes are TRBV18 and TRBJ1-5; TRBD1 aligns across 12 bases. The germline V gene encodes CDR1 KGHSH and CDR2 LQKENI. The V and J ends lost 3 bases and 5 bases, in that order; junction bases with no gene match: 5. This CDR3 contains 16 residues. The CDR3 bases are TGTGCCAGCTCACCCGGGACAGGGGGCACCCATCAGCCCCAGCATTTT. This translates into CASSPGTGGTHQPQHF.

V gene TRBV24-1 combines with J gene TRBJ2-5; TRBD2 might be the D (6 bases). Trimming removed 5 bases at V and 5 bases at J, with 8 bases between. Germline CDR1 KGHDR, CDR2 SFDVKD. The CDR3 is made up of 12 amino acids. CDR3 DNA sequence: TGTGCCACCAGTGTTAGCGGCGAGACCCAGTACTTC. Protein product: CATSVSGETQYF.

The rearrangement links TRBV24-1 to TRBJ2-7; D possibly uses TRBD1 or TRBD2 (5 bases each). Germline V gene lookup returns CDR1 KGHDR and CDR2 SFDVKD. The CDR3 runs to 15 residues. The V gene lost 4 bases and the J gene lost 1 base, with 13 bases spanning the gap. CDR3 protein: CATSDPNGASYEQYF. The CDR3 coding sequence is TGTGCCACCAGTGACCCGAACGGGGCGTCCTACGAGCAGTACTTC.

The genes are TRBV6-4 and TRBJ2-3, with 8 nucleotides matching TRBD2. CDR3 length equals 14 residues. With V trimmed by 6 bases and J by 5 bases, 7 bases remained unmatched. Germline CDR1 reads MRHNA; CDR2 reads SNTAGT. CDR3 sequence: CASSEEGLVDTQYF. The CDR3 DNA follows: TGTGCCAGCAGCGAAGAGGGACTAGTAGATACGCAGTATTTT.